Listed below are T cell receptor beta chains from one sample, sequenced in a study of response to subunit inactivated influenza vaccine. TCRdb itself ran the RT-PCR reads through MiXCR, one entry per CDR3 protein. The table records a few hundred thousand distinct CDR3 sequences, 7.2% of them present only once. The specimen was PBMCs from blood, collected approximately 25 months after vaccination. The source of these receptors is a man between 50 and 69 years old who received an inactivated influenza vaccine. Both conserved end residues are part of each CDR3. D genes are given only for firm matches. Clone size is shown for a subset of rows, as once, few, many or a class of expanded clone.

TRBV29-1,TRBJ1-2,many,NA,TGCAGCGTTGAAATTTACGGGCAGGGCCGAAACTATGGCTACACCTTC,CSVEIYGQGRNYGYTF
TRBV7-6,TRBJ2-5,NA,NA,TGTGCCAGCAGCCCCCTTCTAGGGAAGGGAGAGACCCAGTACTTC,CASSPLLGKGETQYF
TRBV4-2,TRBJ2-5,few,TRBD2,TGTGCCAGCAGCCGGACTAGCGGGGGGCAAGAGACCCAGTACTTC,CASSRTSGGQETQYF
TRBV3-1,TRBJ1-2,few,NA,TGTGCCAGCAGCCAAGCTAGGGGCGGCGCGTACGGCTACACCTTC,CASSQARGGAYGYTF
TRBV7-2,TRBJ2-5,NA,NA,TGTGCCAGCAGCCGGACAGCGGGGTCTCAAGAGACCCAGTACTTC,CASSRTAGSQETQYF
TRBV7-8,TRBJ2-7,NA,NA,TGTGCCAGCAGCTTATTGGGACCTACCTACGAGCAGTACTTC,CASSLLGPTYEQYF
TRBV3-1,TRBJ2-5,NA,NA,TGTGCCAGCAGCGCTAGCAGTACGTACCAAGAGACCCAGTACTTC,CASSASSTYQETQYF
TRBV5-1,TRBJ1-1,many,NA,TGTGCCAGCAGTTTAGAGGGGGTAACTGAAGCTTTCTTT,CASSLEGVTEAFF
TRBV6-1,TRBJ2-7,many,NA,TGTGCCAGCAGTGAAGCGGGGGCCAACTCCTACGAGCAGTACTTC,CASSEAGANSYEQYF
TRBV5-1,TRBJ2-1,NA,TRBD2,TGCGCCAGCAGCGAGGGACTAGCGGGAGGGCCACCGAGCAATGAGCAGTTCTTC,CASSEGLAGGPPSNEQFF
TRBV28,TRBJ2-2,few,NA,TGTGCCAGCAGCCCTGGGGGACGCGTGAACACCGGGGAGCTGTTTTTT,CASSPGGRVNTGELFF
TRBV9,TRBJ2-2,NA,TRBD1,TGTGCCAGCAGCGTAGACGGGACAGGGTACACCGGGGAGCTGTTTTTT,CASSVDGTGYTGELFF
TRBV25-1,TRBJ2-2,many,NA,TGTGCCAGCAGTGTACGGGTGGCCGGGGAGCTGTTTTTT,CASSVRVAGELFF
TRBV29-1,TRBJ1-5,many,NA,TGCAGCGTAGCCGGGACGCCGAATCAGCCCCAGCATTTT,CSVAGTPNQPQHF
TRBV6-6,TRBJ2-2,many,NA,TGTGCCAGCAGTTACTTGGCCGGGGAGCTGTTTTTT,CASSYLAGELFF
TRBV2,TRBJ2-5,NA,TRBD2,TGTGCCAGCGACCAACTAGCGGGGATTATCCAAGAGACCCAGTACTTC,CASDQLAGIIQETQYF
TRBV29-1,TRBJ2-3,NA,NA,TGCAGCGTTGAAAGGAGGAGGGAGTCCACAGATACGCAGTATTTT,CSVERRRESTDTQYF